The clone carrying this T cell receptor (beta chain) was recorded a few times. TCRdb processed the RACE reads anew with MiXCR; each CDR3 protein has one entry. The data show roughly 38,000 distinct CDR3 sequences, 7.5% to 8% seen once. This CDR3 is 15 amino acids long. Germline V gene lookup returns CDR1 LNHDA and CDR2 SQIVND (reference sequence). V was clipped by 5 bases and J by 1 base, with 12 bases between them. Sample time point: pre-sensitization, week 0. This sample's treatment: therapeutic diphenylcyclopropenone sensitization with weekly scalp DPC. The entry originates in a study of human T cells and chemical hapten exposure. Study in general: Chiefly women, the patients showed alopecia areata, totalis or universalis.

Specimen: whole blood, collected in connection with sensitization to the hapten diphenylcyclopropenone (DPC). The origin of this receptor is a woman aged 50 to 60 with alopecia areata. Some clones in this sample may be carry-over from other donors' samples. The V gene is TRBV19, the J gene TRBJ2-4; weak D call: TRBD2 (6 bases). CDR3 sequence (DNA): TGTGCCAGTAGTCCCCTAGCGTCGGCCAAAAACATTCAGTACTTC. As protein: CASSPLASAKNIQYF. The full variable domain, in which reference TRBV19 and TRBJ2-4 provide the parts outside the CDR3, is DGGITQSPKYLFRKEGQNVTLSCEQNLNHDAMYWYRQDPGQGLRLIYYSQIVNDFQKGDIAEGYSVSREKKESFPLTVTSAQKNPTAFYLCASSPLASAKNIQYFGAGTRLSVL.